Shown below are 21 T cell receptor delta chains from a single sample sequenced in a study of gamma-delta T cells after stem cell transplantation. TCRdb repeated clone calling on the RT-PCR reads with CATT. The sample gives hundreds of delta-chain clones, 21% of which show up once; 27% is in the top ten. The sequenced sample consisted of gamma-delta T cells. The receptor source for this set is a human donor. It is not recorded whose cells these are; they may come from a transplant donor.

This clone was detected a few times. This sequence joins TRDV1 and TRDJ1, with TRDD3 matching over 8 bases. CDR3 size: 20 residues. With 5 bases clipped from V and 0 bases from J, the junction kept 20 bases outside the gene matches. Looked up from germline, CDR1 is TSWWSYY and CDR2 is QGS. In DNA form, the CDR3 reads TGTGCTCTTGGGAACGAGGTGAATTCTCGGGGGATAGGGTACACCGATAAACTCATCTTT. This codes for CALGNEVNSRGIGYTDKLIF.

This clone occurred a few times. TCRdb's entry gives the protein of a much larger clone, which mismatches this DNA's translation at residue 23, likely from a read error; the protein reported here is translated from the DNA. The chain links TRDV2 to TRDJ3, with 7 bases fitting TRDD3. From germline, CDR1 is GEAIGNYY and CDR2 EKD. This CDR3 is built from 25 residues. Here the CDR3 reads CACDTVSGWGTPLRLSSWDTRQTFF. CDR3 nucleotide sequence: TGTGCCTGTGACACCGTGAGTGGATGGGGGACCCCGCTTCGTTTATCGTCCTGGGACACCCGACAGACGTTTTTC.

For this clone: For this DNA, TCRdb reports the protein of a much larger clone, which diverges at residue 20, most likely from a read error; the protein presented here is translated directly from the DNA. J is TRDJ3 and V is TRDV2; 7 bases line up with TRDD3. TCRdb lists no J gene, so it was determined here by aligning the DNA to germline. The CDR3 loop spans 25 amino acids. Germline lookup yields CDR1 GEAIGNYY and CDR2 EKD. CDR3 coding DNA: TGTGCCTGTGACACCGTGAGTGGATGGGGGACCCCGCTTCGTTTATCGTCCTGGGACAGCCGACAGATGTTTTTC. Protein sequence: CACDTVSGWGTPLRLSSWDSRQMFF.

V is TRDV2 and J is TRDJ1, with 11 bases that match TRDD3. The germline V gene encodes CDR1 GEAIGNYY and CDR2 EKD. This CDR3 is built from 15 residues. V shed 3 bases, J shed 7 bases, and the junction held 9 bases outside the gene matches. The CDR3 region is CACDPLVGDTGKLIF. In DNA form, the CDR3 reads TGTGCCTGTGACCCATTGGTGGGGGATACGGGTAAACTCATCTTT.

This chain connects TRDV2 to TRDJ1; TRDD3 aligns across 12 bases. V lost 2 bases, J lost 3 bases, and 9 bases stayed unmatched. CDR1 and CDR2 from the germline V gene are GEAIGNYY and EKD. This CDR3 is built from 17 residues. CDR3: CACDNLLGDTYSDKLIF. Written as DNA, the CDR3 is TGTGCCTGTGACAACCTACTGGGGGATACTTATTCCGATAAACTCATCTTT.

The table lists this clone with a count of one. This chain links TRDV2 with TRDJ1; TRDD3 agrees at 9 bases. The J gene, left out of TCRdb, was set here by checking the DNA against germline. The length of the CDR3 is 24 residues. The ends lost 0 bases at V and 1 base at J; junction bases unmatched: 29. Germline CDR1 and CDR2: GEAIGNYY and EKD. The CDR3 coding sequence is TGTGCCTGTGACACCGTAATGAACTGGGGGACGCTGAGGACTGGGGGTGCACCCACCGATAAACTCATCTTT. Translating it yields CACDTVMNWGTLRTGGAPTDKLIF.

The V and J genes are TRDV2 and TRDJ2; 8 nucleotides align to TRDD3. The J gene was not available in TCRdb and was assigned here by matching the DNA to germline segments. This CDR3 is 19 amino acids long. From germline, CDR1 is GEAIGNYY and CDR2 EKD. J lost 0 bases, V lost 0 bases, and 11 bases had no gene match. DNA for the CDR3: TGTGCCTGTGACACCGTGCTGGGGGAGACCCGGGCTTTGACAGCACAACTCTTCTTT. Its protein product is CACDTVLGETRALTAQLFF.

The CDR3 reads CACDTGTGGYPAGYTDKLIF. The CDR3 DNA reads TGTGCCTGTGACACCGGTACTGGGGGATACCCGGCAGGGTACACCGATAAACTCATCTTT. This chain links TRDV2 with TRDJ1, with 12 bases that match TRDD3. The CDR3 consists of 20 residues. Germline values: CDR1 GEAIGNYY, CDR2 EKD. Trimming removed 0 bases from V and 0 bases from J; junction bases left unmatched: 13.

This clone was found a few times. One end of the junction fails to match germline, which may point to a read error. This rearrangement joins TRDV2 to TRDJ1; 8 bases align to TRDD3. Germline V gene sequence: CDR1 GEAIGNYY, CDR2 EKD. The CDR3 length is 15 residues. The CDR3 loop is CACDVLGAQFDELIF. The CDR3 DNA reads TGTGCCTGTGACGTACTGGGGGCTCAATTCGATGAACTCATCTTT.

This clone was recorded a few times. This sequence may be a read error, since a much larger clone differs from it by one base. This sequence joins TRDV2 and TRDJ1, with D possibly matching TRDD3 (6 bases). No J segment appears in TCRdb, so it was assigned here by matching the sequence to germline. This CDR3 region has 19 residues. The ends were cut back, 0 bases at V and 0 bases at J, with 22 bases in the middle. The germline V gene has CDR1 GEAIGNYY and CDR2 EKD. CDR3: CACDTVSTGGKPNTDKLIF. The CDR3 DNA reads TGTGCCTGTGACACCGTCAGTACCGGGGGAAAACCGAACACCGATAAACTCATCTTT.

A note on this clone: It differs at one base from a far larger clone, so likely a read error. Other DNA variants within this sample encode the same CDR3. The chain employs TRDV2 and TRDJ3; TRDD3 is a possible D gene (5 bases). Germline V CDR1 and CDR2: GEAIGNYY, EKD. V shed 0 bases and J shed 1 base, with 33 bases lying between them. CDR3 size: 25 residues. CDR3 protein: CACDTVSGWGTPLRLSSWDTRQMFF. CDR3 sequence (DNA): TGTGCCTGTGACACCGTGAGTGGATGGGGAACCCCGCTTCGTTTATCGTCCTGGGACACCCGACAGATGTTTTTC.

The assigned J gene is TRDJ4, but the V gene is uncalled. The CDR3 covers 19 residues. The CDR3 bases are TGTGCCTGTGACACCGTCATCCCCGCCATTTCTTCTGGTGGTAAACCCCTGATCTTT. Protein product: CACDTVIPAISSGGKPLIF.

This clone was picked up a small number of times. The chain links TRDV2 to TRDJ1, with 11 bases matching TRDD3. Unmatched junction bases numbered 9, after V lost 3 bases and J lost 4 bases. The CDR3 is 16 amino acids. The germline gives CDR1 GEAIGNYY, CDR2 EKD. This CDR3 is CACDALLGDNSDKLIF. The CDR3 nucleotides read TGTGCCTGTGACGCATTACTGGGGGATAACAGCGATAAACTCATCTTT.

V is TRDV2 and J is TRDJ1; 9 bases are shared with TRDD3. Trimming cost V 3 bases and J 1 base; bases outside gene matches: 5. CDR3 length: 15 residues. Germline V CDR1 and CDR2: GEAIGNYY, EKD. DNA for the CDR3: TGTGCCTGTGACCTACTGGGGGACCCCACCGATAAACTCATCTTT. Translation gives CACDLLGDPTDKLIF.

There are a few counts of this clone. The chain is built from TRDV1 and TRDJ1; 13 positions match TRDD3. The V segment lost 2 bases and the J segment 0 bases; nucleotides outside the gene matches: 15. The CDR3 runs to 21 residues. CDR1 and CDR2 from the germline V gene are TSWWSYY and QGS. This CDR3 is CALGEYSLLGDTRGYTDKLIF. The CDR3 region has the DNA TGTGCTCTTGGGGAATATTCCTTACTGGGGGATACGCGGGGGTACACCGATAAACTCATCTTT.

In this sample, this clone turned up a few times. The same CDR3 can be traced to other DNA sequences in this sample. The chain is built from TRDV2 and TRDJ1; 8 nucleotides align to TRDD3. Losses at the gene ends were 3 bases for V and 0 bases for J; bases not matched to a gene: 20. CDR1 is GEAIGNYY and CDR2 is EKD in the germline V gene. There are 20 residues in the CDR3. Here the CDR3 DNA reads TGTGCCTGTGACCTCGCCCCTTCCACGACTGGGGGGTACAACACCGATAAACTCATCTTT. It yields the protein CACDLAPSTTGGYNTDKLIF.

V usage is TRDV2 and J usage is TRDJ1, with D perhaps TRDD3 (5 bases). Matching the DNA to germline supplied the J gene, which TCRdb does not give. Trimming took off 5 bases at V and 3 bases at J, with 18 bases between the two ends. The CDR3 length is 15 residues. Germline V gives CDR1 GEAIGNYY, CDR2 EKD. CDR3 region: CACVERGSASDKLIF. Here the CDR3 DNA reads TGTGCCTGTGTGGAGAGGGGGTCTGCCTCCGATAAACTCATCTTT.

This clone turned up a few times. For the CDR3, the DNA is TGTGCCTGTGACACCCTGGGGGCTCCCGGGAAGGGCACCGATAAACTCATCTTT. Amino acids: CACDTLGAPGKGTDKLIF. This chain uses TRDV2 with TRDJ1; 7 positions match TRDD3. The CDR3 totals 18 residues. With V trimmed by 0 bases and J by 1 base, 13 bases remained unmatched. Germline assignment: CDR1 GEAIGNYY and CDR2 EKD.

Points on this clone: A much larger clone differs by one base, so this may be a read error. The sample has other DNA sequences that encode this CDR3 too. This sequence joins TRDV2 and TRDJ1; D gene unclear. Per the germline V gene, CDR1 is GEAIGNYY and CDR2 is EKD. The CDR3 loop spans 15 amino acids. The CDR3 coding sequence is TGTGCCTGCGACACCGTCTCCCTCCACACCGATAAACTCATCTTT. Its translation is CACDTVSLHTDKLIF.

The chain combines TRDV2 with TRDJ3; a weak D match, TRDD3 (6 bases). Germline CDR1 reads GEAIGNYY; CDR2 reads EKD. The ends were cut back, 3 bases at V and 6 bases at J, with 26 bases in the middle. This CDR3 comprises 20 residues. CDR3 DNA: TGTGCCTGTGACCGGACCCCTCTTTCTGGGGCACTGATGGACACCCGACAGATGTTTTTC. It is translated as CACDRTPLSGALMDTRQMFF.

The DNA for the CDR3 is TGTGCTCTTGGGGAACCAGGCCCCTGCACTGGGGGATGGGGGAGACTCATCTTT. Its translation: CALGEPGPCTGGWGRLIF. This chain links TRDV1 with TRDJ1; 10 bases are a match to TRDD3. The J gene was missing in TCRdb and was found by matching the end of the DNA to germline. V gave up 1 base and J gave up 10 bases; unmatched junction bases: 18. CDR1 is TSWWSYY, CDR2 QGS, per germline. The CDR3 has 18 amino acids.